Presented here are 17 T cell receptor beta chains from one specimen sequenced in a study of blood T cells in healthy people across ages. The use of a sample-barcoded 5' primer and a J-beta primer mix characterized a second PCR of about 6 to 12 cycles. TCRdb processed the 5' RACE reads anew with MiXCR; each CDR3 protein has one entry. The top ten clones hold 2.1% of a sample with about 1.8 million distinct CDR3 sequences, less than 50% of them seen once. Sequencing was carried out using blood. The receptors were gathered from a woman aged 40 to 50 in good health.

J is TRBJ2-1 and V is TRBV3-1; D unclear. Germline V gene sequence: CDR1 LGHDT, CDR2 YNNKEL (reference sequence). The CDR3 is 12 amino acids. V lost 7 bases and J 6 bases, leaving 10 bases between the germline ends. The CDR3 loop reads CASTGLGNEQFF. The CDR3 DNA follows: TGTGCCAGCACCGGGCTAGGCAATGAGCAGTTCTTC.

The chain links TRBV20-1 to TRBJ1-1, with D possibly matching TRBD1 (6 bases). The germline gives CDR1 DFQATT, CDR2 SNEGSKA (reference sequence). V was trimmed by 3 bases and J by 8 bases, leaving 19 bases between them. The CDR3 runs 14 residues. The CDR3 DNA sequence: TGCAGTGCTAGTGGCGTCAGGGGTAGAGCAGAAGCTTTCTTT. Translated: CSASGVRGRAEAFF.

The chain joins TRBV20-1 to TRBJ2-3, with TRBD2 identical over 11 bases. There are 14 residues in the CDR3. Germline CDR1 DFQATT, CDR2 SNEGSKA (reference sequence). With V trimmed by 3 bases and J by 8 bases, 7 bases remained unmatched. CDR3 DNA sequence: TGCAGTGCTAGGACTAGCGGGGATCTTTGTACGCAGTATTTT. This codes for CSARTSGDLCTQYF.

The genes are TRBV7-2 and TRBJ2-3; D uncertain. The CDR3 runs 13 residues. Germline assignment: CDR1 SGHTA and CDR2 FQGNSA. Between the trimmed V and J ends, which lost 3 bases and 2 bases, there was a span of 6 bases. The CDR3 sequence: CASSFTHTDTQYF. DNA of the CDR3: TGTGCCAGCAGCTTTACCCACACAGATACGCAGTATTTT.

The CDR3 spells CAMATNEQFF. CDR3 coding DNA: TGTGCCATGGCAACTAATGAGCAGTTCTTC. This chain connects TRBV10-3 to TRBJ2-1; no clear D gene. Germline assignment: CDR1 ENHRY and CDR2 SYGVKD. The CDR3 loop spans 10 amino acids. Trimming took off 9 bases at V and 7 bases at J, with 7 bases between the two ends.

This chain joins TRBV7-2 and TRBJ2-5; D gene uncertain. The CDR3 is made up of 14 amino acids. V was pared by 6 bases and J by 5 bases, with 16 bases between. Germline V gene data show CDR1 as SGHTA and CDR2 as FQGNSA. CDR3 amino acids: CASRSTSRWETQYF. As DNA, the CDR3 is TGTGCCAGCAGATCGACTTCCCGCTGGGAGACCCAGTACTTC. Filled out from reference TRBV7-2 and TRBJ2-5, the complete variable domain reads GAGVSQSPSNKVTEKGKDVELRCDPISGHTALYWYRQSLGQGLEFLIYFQGNSAPDKSGLPSDRFSAERTGGSVSTLTIQRTQQEDSAVYLCASRSTSRWETQYFGPGTRLLVL.

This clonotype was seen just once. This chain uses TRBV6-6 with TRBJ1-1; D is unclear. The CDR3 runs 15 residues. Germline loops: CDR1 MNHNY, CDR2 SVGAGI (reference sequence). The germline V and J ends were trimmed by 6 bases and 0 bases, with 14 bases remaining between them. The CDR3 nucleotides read TGTGCCAGCAGGCCAACCTCGGCCCTGAACACTGAAGCTTTCTTT. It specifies CASRPTSALNTEAFF.

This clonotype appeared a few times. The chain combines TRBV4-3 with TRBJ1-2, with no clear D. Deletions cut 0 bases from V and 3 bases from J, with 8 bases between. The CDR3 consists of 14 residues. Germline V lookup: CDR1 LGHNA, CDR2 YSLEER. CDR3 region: CASSQENSYYGYTF. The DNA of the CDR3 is TGCGCCAGCAGCCAAGAAAACAGTTACTATGGCTACACCTTC.

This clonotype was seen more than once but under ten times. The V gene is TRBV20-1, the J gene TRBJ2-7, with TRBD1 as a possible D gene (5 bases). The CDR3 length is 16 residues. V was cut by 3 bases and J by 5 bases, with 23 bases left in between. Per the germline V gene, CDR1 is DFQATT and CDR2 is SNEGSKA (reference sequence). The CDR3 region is CSASPHQQVLGHEQYF. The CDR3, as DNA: TGCAGTGCTAGCCCTCACCAACAGGTCCTTGGGCACGAGCAGTACTTC.

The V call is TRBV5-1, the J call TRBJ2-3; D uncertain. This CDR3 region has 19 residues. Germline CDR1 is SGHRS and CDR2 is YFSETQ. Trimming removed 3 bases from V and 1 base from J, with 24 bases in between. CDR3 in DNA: TGCGCCAGCAGCTCAAGGGCGACCACGTTACGCGTAGGCACAGATACGCAGTATTTT. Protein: CASSSRATTLRVGTDTQYF.

The DNA of the CDR3 is TGTGCCAGCAGTTTAGACCCACGGCTAGCGGGGGGGGGCTCCTACAATGAGCAGTTCTTC. This sequence encodes CASSLDPRLAGGGSYNEQFF. This chain uses TRBV12-3 or TRBV12-4 with TRBJ2-1; 12 bases agree with TRBD2. This CDR3 comprises 20 residues. Trimming at V came to 1 base and at J to 0 bases, leaving 10 bases not matched to a gene.

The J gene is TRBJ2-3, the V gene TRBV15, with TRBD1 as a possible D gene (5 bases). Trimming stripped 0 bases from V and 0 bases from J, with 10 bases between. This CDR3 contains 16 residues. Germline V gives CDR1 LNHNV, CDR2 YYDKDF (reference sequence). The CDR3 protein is CATSRDGAESTDTQYF. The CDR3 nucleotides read TGTGCCACCAGCAGAGATGGGGCGGAGAGCACAGATACGCAGTATTTT.

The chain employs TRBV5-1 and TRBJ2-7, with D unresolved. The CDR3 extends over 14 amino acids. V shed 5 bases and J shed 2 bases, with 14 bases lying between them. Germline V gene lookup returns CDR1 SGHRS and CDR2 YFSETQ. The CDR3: CASSLSPQTYEQYF. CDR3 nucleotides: TGCGCCAGCAGTTTAAGTCCCCAGACCTACGAGCAGTACTTC.

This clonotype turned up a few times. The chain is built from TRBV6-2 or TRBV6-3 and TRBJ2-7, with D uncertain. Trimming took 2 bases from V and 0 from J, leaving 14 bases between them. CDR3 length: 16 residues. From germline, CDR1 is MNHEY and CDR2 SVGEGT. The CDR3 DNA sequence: TGTGCCAGCAGTTACGGGCAGAAAATTAACTCCTACGAGCAGTACTTC. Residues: CASSYGQKINSYEQYF.

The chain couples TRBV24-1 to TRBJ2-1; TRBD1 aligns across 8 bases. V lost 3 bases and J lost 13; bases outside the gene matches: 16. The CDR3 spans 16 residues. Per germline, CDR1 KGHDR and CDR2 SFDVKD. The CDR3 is CATSDVMDREGETQFF. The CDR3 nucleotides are TGTGCCACCAGTGATGTAATGGACAGGGAAGGAGAGACCCAGTTCTTC.

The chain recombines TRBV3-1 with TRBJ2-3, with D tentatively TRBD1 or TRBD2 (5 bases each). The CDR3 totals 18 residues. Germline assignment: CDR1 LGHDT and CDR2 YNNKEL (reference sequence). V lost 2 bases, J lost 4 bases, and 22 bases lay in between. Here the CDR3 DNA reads TGTGCCAGCAGCCAACCAATGGTTGGGGGTAGTATGGCAGATACGCAGTATTTT. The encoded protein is CASSQPMVGGSMADTQYF.

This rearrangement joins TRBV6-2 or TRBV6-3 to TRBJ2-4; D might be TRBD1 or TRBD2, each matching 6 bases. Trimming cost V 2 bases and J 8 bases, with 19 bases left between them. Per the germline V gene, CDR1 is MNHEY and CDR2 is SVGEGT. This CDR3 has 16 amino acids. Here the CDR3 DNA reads TGTGCCAGCAGTTACGGGAACGCGGCAGGGGAGGACATTCAGTACTTC. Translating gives CASSYGNAAGEDIQYF.